The clone carrying this T cell receptor (beta chain) came up a few times. Sample-barcoded 5' priming and a J-beta primer mix drove a second PCR of about 6 to 12 cycles. MiXCR, applied by TCRdb to the 5' RACE reads, yields one record per CDR3 protein. This sample carries roughly 800,000 distinct CDR3 sequences, about 26% of them seen once, and the ten largest clones take about 3%. The sample is drawn from a study of blood T cells in healthy people across ages. CDR3 length: 16 amino acids. Germline V CDR1 and CDR2: SGDLS, YYNGEE. The same data also contributed to another study, on T cells of mothers and their children. Turning to that study: It was through the M1S primer of the second PCR that sample barcodes and 2-4 random nucleotides were added. With unrelated pairs as the comparison, related mother-child pairs had a slightly higher overlap that was not significant.

This rearrangement joins TRBV9 to TRBJ2-5; 13 bases are a match to TRBD2. The end of the DNA fits TRBJ2-1 better, so the J call may be wrong. Material for sequencing was blood. The TCR comes from a boy aged 5-17 years in good health. Written as DNA, the CDR3 is TGTGCCAGCAGCGTGACTAGCGGGGGGTCCCTTTATGAGCAGTTCTTC. Protein: CASSVTSGGSLYEQFF.